This T cell receptor beta chain was sequenced for a study of T-cell reconstitution after alpha-beta-depleted transplantation in children. General study points: Several hundred expanded graft clones reportedly gave rise to the alpha-beta T cells present about two months after transplant. The authors attributed T-cell counts and diversity one year after transplant mostly to newly produced T cells. High day-60 TCRbeta diversity in some patients came from surviving recipient T cells and thymic progenitors.

TCRbeta library construction was performed incorporating unique molecular identifiers. In TCRdb, the PCR reads were re-called with MiXCR into one record per CDR3 protein. The data hold approximately 650,000 distinct CDR3 sequences, with around 13% observed a single time. The CDR3 is 13 residues long. The V gene's germline CDR1 is SGHRS and CDR2 YFSETQ. The ends were cut back, 4 bases at V and 3 bases at J, with 11 bases in the middle. This clonotype was counted many times. What it recognizes is unknown. The rearrangement links TRBV5-1 to TRBJ2-7; maybe TRBD1 (5 bases). The material sequenced was PBMCs, taken before TCRalphabeta/CD19-depleted stem cell transplant. This clonotype was sampled from a girl aged 2-10 years with congenital amegakaryocytic thrombocytopenia, due to receive a stem cell transplant. The CDR3 loop is CASSPGFFYEQYF. The CDR3 coding sequence is TGCGCCAGCAGCCCAGGGTTCTTCTACGAGCAGTACTTC.